A selection of T cell receptor beta chains follows, all from one sample in a study of cytomegalovirus exposure and HLA in healthy donors. Libraries were prepared by immunoSEQ multiplex PCR; TCRdb keeps only in-frame clonotypes and omits some of them. The sample records approximately 150,000 clones, roughly 83% being singletons. The sequenced sample consisted of PBMCs. The receptors come from a man younger than 45 in good health and CMV-seronegative. The CDR3 runs from the conserved cysteine through the conserved F or W. Fields, in order: J gene, clone size, V gene, D gene, CDR3 DNA, CDR3 protein. A D gene is named only where the DNA matches it firmly. Some rows mark clone size as missing; the rest say once, few, many or name a class of expanded clone.

j_call: TRBJ1-1
clone_size: .
v_call: TRBV19
d_call: TRBD1
cdr3_nt: TGTGCCAGTAACAACGCAGGGGGGAACACTGAAGCTTTCTTT
cdr3_aa: CASNNAGGNTEAFF

j_call: TRBJ2-3
clone_size: .
v_call: TRBV7-7
d_call: TRBD2
cdr3_nt: TGTGCCAGCAGCATGGGACTAGTTGGCGCAGATACGCAGTATTTT
cdr3_aa: CASSMGLVGADTQYF

j_call: TRBJ1-2
clone_size: .
v_call: TRBV28
d_call: .
cdr3_nt: TGTGCCAGCAGTTTATTAGCAGGACTTACTAACTATGGCTACACCTTC
cdr3_aa: CASSLLAGLTNYGYTF

j_call: TRBJ2-1
clone_size: .
v_call: TRBV25-1
d_call: TRBD2
cdr3_nt: TGTGCCACCCTGGGACTAGCGGGCTACAATGAGCAGTTCTTC
cdr3_aa: CATLGLAGYNEQFF

j_call: TRBJ1-1
clone_size: .
v_call: TRBV18
d_call: .
cdr3_nt: TGTGCCAGCTCACCAATCAGTATGTCGCAGGGTTTGGGCGAAGCTTTCTTT
cdr3_aa: CASSPISMSQGLGEAFF

j_call: TRBJ1-2
clone_size: few
v_call: TRBV5-4
d_call: .
cdr3_nt: TGTGCCAGCAGGCGACAGGACGACTATGGCTACACCTTC
cdr3_aa: CASRRQDDYGYTF

j_call: TRBJ2-5
clone_size: once
v_call: TRBV5-1
d_call: .
cdr3_nt: TGCGCCAGCAGCTTTGGCCACCAAGAGACCCAGTACTTC
cdr3_aa: CASSFGHQETQYF

j_call: TRBJ2-7
clone_size: .
v_call: TRBV5-5
d_call: TRBD1
cdr3_nt: TGTGCCAGCAGCTTGCAGGACAGGGGGAACGAGCAGTACTTC
cdr3_aa: CASSLQDRGNEQYF

j_call: TRBJ2-2
clone_size: .
v_call: TRBV7-8
d_call: TRBD2
cdr3_nt: TGTGCCAGCAGCTTAGAGACTAGCGGGACCGGGGAGCTGTTTTTT
cdr3_aa: CASSLETSGTGELFF

j_call: TRBJ1-1
clone_size: few
v_call: TRBV4-1
d_call: TRBD1
cdr3_nt: TGCGCCACCAAGACAGGGTCGGAAGCTTTCTTT
cdr3_aa: CATKTGSEAFF

j_call: TRBJ1-3
clone_size: .
v_call: TRBV6-6
d_call: TRBD1
cdr3_nt: TGTGCCAGCAGTTACTCGAAACAGGGGGGAGGAAACACCATATATTTT
cdr3_aa: CASSYSKQGGGNTIYF

j_call: TRBJ2-1
clone_size: .
v_call: TRBV13
d_call: .
cdr3_nt: TGTGCCAGCAACCGACTAGTTAATGAGCAGTTCTTC
cdr3_aa: CASNRLVNEQFF

j_call: TRBJ2-2
clone_size: .
v_call: TRBV11-2
d_call: TRBD1
cdr3_nt: TGTGCCAGCAGCTTCTTTGGGACAGGGGGCACCGGGGAGCTGCTTTTT
cdr3_aa: CASSFFGTGGTGELLF

j_call: TRBJ2-5
clone_size: .
v_call: TRBV6-5
d_call: .
cdr3_nt: TGTGCCAGCAGTTATAACAGGGAGGAGACCCAGTACTTC
cdr3_aa: CASSYNREETQYF

j_call: TRBJ2-7
clone_size: .
v_call: TRBV23-1
d_call: TRBD1
cdr3_nt: TGCGCCAGCAGTCAATTAGGGGACAGGGGACCGAGCTCCTACGAGCAGTACTTC
cdr3_aa: CASSQLGDRGPSSYEQYF

j_call: TRBJ1-1
clone_size: .
v_call: TRBV5-4
d_call: .
cdr3_nt: TGTGCCAGCAGCTTTGGGGGGGGAACTGAAGCTTTCTTT
cdr3_aa: CASSFGGGTEAFF

j_call: TRBJ2-7
clone_size: .
v_call: TRBV11-2
d_call: TRBD1
cdr3_nt: TGTGCCAGCAGCCCTAGGGGGGGGACAGGGCACGACGAGCAGTACTTC
cdr3_aa: CASSPRGGTGHDEQYF

j_call: TRBJ1-2
clone_size: .
v_call: TRBV6-1
d_call: .
cdr3_nt: TGTGCCAGCAGTGAAGCCAGGGGCAGCCACTATGGCTACACCTTC
cdr3_aa: CASSEARGSHYGYTF

j_call: TRBJ2-7
clone_size: .
v_call: TRBV6-6
d_call: .
cdr3_nt: TGTGCCAGCAGTTACTTAGGAGGGACAGCCCAGAATCAGTACTTC
cdr3_aa: CASSYLGGTAQNQYF

j_call: TRBJ2-3
clone_size: .
v_call: TRBV11-1
d_call: TRBD2
cdr3_nt: TGTGCCAGCAGCCCTAAACCAGGACTAGCGGGATTATTCGTCGATACGCAGTATTTT
cdr3_aa: CASSPKPGLAGLFVDTQYF

j_call: TRBJ2-3
clone_size: .
v_call: TRBV5-5
d_call: TRBD2
cdr3_nt: TGTGCCAGCAGCTTGCCACTAGCGGGAGTAAGAGATACGCAGTATTTT
cdr3_aa: CASSLPLAGVRDTQYF

j_call: TRBJ1-5
clone_size: .
v_call: TRBV19
d_call: TRBD1
cdr3_nt: TGTGCCAGTAGTAGCCCCTTCACAGGGGTGGCGAGACAGCCCCAGCATTTT
cdr3_aa: CASSSPFTGVARQPQHF

j_call: TRBJ2-7
clone_size: .
v_call: TRBV25-1
d_call: .
cdr3_nt: TGTGCCAGCAGTGCGTACGAGCAGTACTTC
cdr3_aa: CASSAYEQYF

j_call: TRBJ2-5
clone_size: .
v_call: TRBV7-6
d_call: TRBD1
cdr3_nt: TGTGCCAGCAGCTCCAACGCCGGGACAGGGCAGTACTTC
cdr3_aa: CASSSNAGTGQYF

j_call: TRBJ2-2
clone_size: .
v_call: TRBV2
d_call: TRBD2
cdr3_nt: TGTGCCAGCAGGGCGGGGGGTATCCGGAACACCGGGGAGCTGTTTTTT
cdr3_aa: CASRAGGIRNTGELFF

j_call: TRBJ2-7
clone_size: once
v_call: TRBV9
d_call: TRBD2
cdr3_nt: TGTGCCAGCAGCGTCTCTAGCGGGGTTATTGGGATAAACGAGCAGTACTTC
cdr3_aa: CASSVSSGVIGINEQYF

j_call: TRBJ2-5
clone_size: .
v_call: TRBV7-8
d_call: .
cdr3_nt: TGTGCCAGCAGCTTCCCTTTTATCGGGGGGCGGCAAGAGACCCAGTACTTC
cdr3_aa: CASSFPFIGGRQETQYF

j_call: TRBJ2-6
clone_size: once
v_call: TRBV2
d_call: .
cdr3_nt: TGTGCCAGCAGTGAAGGGTGGGGGGCTGGGGCCAACGTCCTGACTTTC
cdr3_aa: CASSEGWGAGANVLTF

j_call: TRBJ1-2
clone_size: few
v_call: TRBV5-1
d_call: .
cdr3_nt: TGCGCCAGCAGCTTGGACAGGAACTATGGCTACACCTTC
cdr3_aa: CASSLDRNYGYTF

j_call: TRBJ2-7
clone_size: .
v_call: TRBV19
d_call: TRBD1
cdr3_nt: TGTGCCAGTAGTATACGGACAGGGGGCTTTAGCTCCTACGAGCAGTACTTC
cdr3_aa: CASSIRTGGFSSYEQYF

j_call: TRBJ2-7
clone_size: once
v_call: TRBV28
d_call: .
cdr3_nt: TGTGCCAGCAGTTTGGCCGGACTACTTTCCTACGAGCAGTACTTC
cdr3_aa: CASSLAGLLSYEQYF

j_call: TRBJ2-3
clone_size: .
v_call: TRBV10-2
d_call: TRBD1
cdr3_nt: TGCGCCAGCACAAGGGACAGGGGGATTGTAGATACGCAGTATTTT
cdr3_aa: CASTRDRGIVDTQYF

j_call: TRBJ1-2
clone_size: .
v_call: TRBV5-5
d_call: TRBD1
cdr3_nt: TGTGCCAGCAGCCTGACCGGGACAGGCGACTACTATGGCTACACCTTC
cdr3_aa: CASSLTGTGDYYGYTF

j_call: TRBJ2-3
clone_size: .
v_call: TRBV6-7
d_call: TRBD1
cdr3_nt: TGTGCCAGTTGGACAGGCAACACAGATACGCAGTATTTT
cdr3_aa: CASWTGNTDTQYF